Shown below are 27 T cell receptor beta chains from a single sample sequenced in a study of technical replicates of blood from a few donors. Produced via immunoSEQ multiplex PCR; TCRdb's table is partial and in-frame only. The repertoire has roughly 93,000 clones, approximately 94% of them found once; the top ten carry approximately 0.21%. Source material: T cells isolated from PBMCs. The origin of the receptors is a human donor in good health.

V gene TRBV11-2 combines with J gene TRBJ1-1; D gene uncertain. Germline V gene sequence: CDR1 SGHAT, CDR2 FQNNGV. The CDR3 is 14 residues long. The germline V and J ends were trimmed by 5 bases and 1 base, with 11 bases remaining between them. This CDR3 reads CASSLRVENTEAFF. In DNA form, the CDR3 reads TGTGCCAGCAGCCTGAGGGTTGAGAACACTGAAGCTTTCTTT.

The table lists this clone with a count of one. In DNA, the CDR3 is TGTGCCAGCTCACCAGGGGGAGGTGAAAAACTGTTTTTT. Protein sequence: CASSPGGGEKLFF. The gene calls are TRBV18 and TRBJ1-4; the D gene is possibly TRBD1 (5 bases). This CDR3 contains 13 residues. V was pared by 2 bases and J by 7 bases, with 8 bases between. The germline CDR1 and CDR2 sequences are KGHSH and LQKENI.

The J gene is TRBJ1-1, the V gene TRBV6-6, with 9 bases aligning to TRBD1. The CDR3 runs 14 residues. The J segment lost 8 bases and the V segment lost 5 bases, leaving 9 bases of the junction unmatched. Germline V lookup: CDR1 MNHNY, CDR2 SVGAGI (reference sequence). CDR3 amino acids: CASSTTTGGKEAFF. The DNA of the CDR3 is TGTGCCAGCAGTACCACAACAGGGGGCAAGGAAGCTTTCTTT.

The genes are TRBV27 and TRBJ1-1; 7 bases line up with TRBD1. The CDR3 extends over 15 amino acids. V was pared by 4 bases and J by 1 base, with 6 bases of the junction left unmatched. Germline CDR1 and CDR2: MNHEY and SMNVEV (reference sequence). Written as DNA, the CDR3 is TGTGCCAGCAGTTCTCTGAGGACAGGGAACACTGAAGCTTTCTTT. Residues: CASSSLRTGNTEAFF.

The V and J genes are TRBV4-1 and TRBJ1-5; D is possibly TRBD1 (5 bases). The germline gives CDR1 MGHRA, CDR2 YSYEKL. Trimming removed 5 bases at V and 5 bases at J, with 10 bases between. The CDR3 has 13 amino acids. The CDR3 DNA reads TGCGCCAGCAGCGAATTACAGGATCAGCCCCAGCATTTT. This translates into CASSELQDQPQHF.

The V call is TRBV27, the J call TRBJ1-2; tentative D call: TRBD1 (6 bases). Trimming removed 7 bases at V and 8 bases at J, with 17 bases between. This CDR3 has 13 residues. Germline loops: CDR1 MNHEY, CDR2 SMNVEV (reference sequence). CDR3 nucleotides: TGTGCCAGCACCGCCGCGGGGGGCGCAGGCTACACCTTC. It encodes CASTAAGGAGYTF.

This chain connects TRBV5-1 to TRBJ2-3, with TRBD1 matching 9 bases. Trimming cost V 5 bases and J 2 bases; bases outside gene matches: 6. The CDR3 contains 15 residues. CDR1 is SGHRS and CDR2 is YFSETQ in the germline V gene. CDR3: CASSTGGDNTDTQYF. As DNA, the CDR3 is TGCGCCAGCAGTACAGGGGGCGATAACACAGATACGCAGTATTTT.

The V gene is TRBV2, the J gene TRBJ1-3; no reliable D call. V lost 8 bases, J lost 6 bases, and 11 bases lay in between. This CDR3 spans 12 amino acids. Germline lookup yields CDR1 SNHLY and CDR2 FYNNEI. CDR3 nucleotides: TGTGCCAGCGAAGTTAACTTAAACACCATATATTTT. Protein: CASEVNLNTIYF.

The chain carries TRBV20-1 and TRBJ2-3, with unresolved D. The V and J ends lost 4 bases and 9 bases respectively, with 8 bases between them. CDR1 is DFQATT and CDR2 is SNEGSKA in the germline V gene (reference sequence). This CDR3 is 10 amino acids long. As DNA, the CDR3 is TGCAGTGCTACCTTCGTAACGCAGTATTTT. This encodes CSATFVTQYF.

V gene TRBV12-5 combines with J gene TRBJ2-1; TRBD1 aligns across 9 bases. This CDR3 contains 14 residues. CDR1 is LGHNT, CDR2 FRNRAP, per germline. V lost 5 bases to trimming and J lost 8 bases; unmatched junction nucleotides: 7. The CDR3 spells CASGIGQGRDEQFF. DNA for the CDR3: TGTGCTAGTGGTATTGGACAGGGGCGGGATGAGCAGTTCTTC.

This rearrangement joins TRBV5-1 to TRBJ2-1, with 9 positions matching TRBD2. Germline-derived CDR1 and CDR2 are SGHRS and YFSETQ. This CDR3 comprises 15 residues. The V segment lost 4 bases and the J segment 4 bases; nucleotides outside the gene matches: 6. CDR3 DNA: TGCGCCAGCAGCGCATTAGCGGGGGTATACAATGAGCAGTTCTTC. This sequence encodes CASSALAGVYNEQFF. The full variable domain, with the rest looked up from reference TRBV5-1 and TRBJ2-1, is KAGVTQTPRYLIKTRGQQVTLSCSPISGHRSVSWYQQTPGQGLQFLFEYFSETQRNKGNFPGRFSGRQFSNSRSEMNVSTLELGDSALYLCASSALAGVYNEQFFGPGTRLTVL.

The V gene is TRBV6-5, the J gene TRBJ1-4; no clear D gene. V was trimmed by 5 bases and J by 8 bases, leaving 9 bases between them. The CDR3 runs to 12 residues. Looked up from germline, CDR1 is MNHEY and CDR2 is SVGAGI. The CDR3 here is CASSRGREKLFF. CDR3 bases: TGTGCCAGCAGTAGAGGGAGGGAAAAACTGTTTTTT.

This clone is a singleton in its sample. This chain connects TRBV28 to TRBJ1-2; D is unclear. The V gene's germline CDR1 is MDHEN and CDR2 SYDVKM. V was shortened by 10 bases and J by 1 base, with 10 bases between the two germline ends. The CDR3 is made up of 12 amino acids. CDR3 sequence: CATPGYNYGYTF. DNA of the CDR3: TGTGCCACCCCGGGATATAACTATGGCTACACCTTC.

The V gene is TRBV5-4, the J gene TRBJ1-1; maybe TRBD1 (6 bases). The ends were cut back, 6 bases at V and 2 bases at J, with 14 bases in the middle. This CDR3 has 14 residues. CDR1 is SGHNT and CDR2 is YYREEE in the germline V gene (reference sequence). DNA of the CDR3: TGTGCCAGCAACCGGCGACAGGCAAACACTGAAGCTTTCTTT. It codes for CASNRRQANTEAFF.

V is TRBV11-2 and J is TRBJ2-2, with D perhaps TRBD2 (6 bases). Germline-derived CDR1 and CDR2 are SGHAT and FQNNGV. V was clipped by 8 bases and J by 2 bases, with 24 bases between them. The CDR3 runs 18 residues. Written as DNA, the CDR3 is TGTGCCAGCCCTCAGGTACGGGTGGGGGGACTTAACACCGGGGAGCTGTTTTTT. Amino acids: CASPQVRVGGLNTGELFF.

The CDR3 DNA reads TGTGCCAGTCAGATAAATGGACAGAGACTCATGAGCAATCAGCCCCAGCATTTT. This codes for CASQINGQRLMSNQPQHF. This sequence joins TRBV19 and TRBJ1-5; D perhaps matches TRBD1 (6 bases). V was cut by 8 bases and J by 1 base, with 24 bases left in between. This CDR3 is built from 18 residues. Looked up from germline, CDR1 is LNHDA and CDR2 is SQIVND (reference sequence). Complete variable domain (other parts from reference TRBV19 and TRBJ1-5): DGGITQSPKYLFRKEGQNVTLSCEQNLNHDAMYWYRQDPGQGLRLIYYSQIVNDFQKGDIAEGYSVSREKKESFPLTVTSAQKNPTAFYLCASQINGQRLMSNQPQHFGDGTRLSIL.

The chain uses TRBV7-2 and TRBJ2-7; no clear D. Trimming left V 5 bases short and J 2 bases short, with 10 bases between. There are 13 residues in the CDR3. Germline assignment: CDR1 SGHTA and CDR2 FQGNSA. This CDR3 reads CASSLLNPYEQYF. CDR3 bases: TGTGCCAGCAGCCTCCTAAACCCCTACGAGCAGTACTTC.

This chain links TRBV7-8 with TRBJ2-1; 11 bases are shared with TRBD2. CDR3 length: 16 amino acids. Germline V lookup: CDR1 SGHVS, CDR2 FQNEAQ. V was clipped by 5 bases and J by 4 bases; unmatched bases: 7. The CDR3 DNA sequence: TGTGCCAGCAGCGCTCAGAGACTAGCGGGATACAATGAGCAGTTCTTC. This gives the protein CASSAQRLAGYNEQFF. Full variable domain (missing parts from reference TRBV7-8 and TRBJ2-1): GAGVSQSPRYKVAKRGQDVALRCDPISGHVSLFWYQQALGQGPEFLTYFQNEAQLDKSGLPSDRFFAERPEGSVSTLKIQRTQQEDSAVYLCASSAQRLAGYNEQFFGPGTRLTVL.

The rearrangement joins TRBV11-2 to TRBJ1-2; D unresolved. Germline V gene sequence: CDR1 SGHAT, CDR2 FQNNGV. The CDR3 covers 13 residues. Deletions cut 0 bases from V and 7 bases from J, with 9 bases between. CDR3 residues: CASSLDQAGGYTF. The CDR3 coding sequence is TGTGCCAGCAGCTTAGATCAGGCCGGTGGCTACACCTTC.

This clone showed up just once. Its ends do not fully match the called genes, so a read error is possible. The chain employs TRBV7-7 and TRBJ2-7, with TRBD1 identical over 9 bases. Germline lookup yields CDR1 SSHAT and CDR2 FNYEAQ (reference sequence). The CDR3 is made up of 13 amino acids. The CDR3 DNA follows: TGTGCTAGCAGCCAGGACAGGGGATACGAGCAGTACTTC. Amino acids: CASSQDRGYEQYF.

The chain is built from TRBV2 and TRBJ1-5; a weak D match, TRBD1 (5 bases). The CDR3 consists of 14 residues. V was cut by 3 bases and J by 5 bases, with 11 bases left in between. CDR1 and CDR2 from the germline V gene are SNHLY and FYNNEI. The CDR3 here is CASSEQGSDQPQHF. The CDR3, as DNA: TGTGCCAGCAGTGAGCAGGGTTCGGATCAGCCCCAGCATTTT. Filled out from reference TRBV2 and TRBJ1-5, the complete variable domain reads EPEVTQTPSHQVTQMGQEVILRCVPISNHLYFYWYRQILGQKVEFLVSFYNNEISEKSEIFDDQFSVERPDGSNFTLKIRSTKLEDSAMYFCASSEQGSDQPQHFGDGTRLSIL.

This chain joins TRBV6-5 and TRBJ2-7; D is possibly TRBD2 (7 bases). The CDR3 runs 15 residues. Germline V CDR1 and CDR2: MNHEY, SVGAGI. V dropped 0 bases and J dropped 4 bases, with 13 bases sitting between them. CDR3 in amino acids: CASSYSARGGYEQYF. CDR3 nucleotide sequence: TGTGCCAGCAGTTACTCGGCTAGGGGGGGGTACGAGCAGTACTTC.

V and J are TRBV29-1 and TRBJ2-3; the D gene is possibly TRBD2 (5 bases). V lost 3 bases and J lost 3, with 10 bases in between. Germline lookup yields CDR1 SQVTM and CDR2 ANQGSEA. The length of the CDR3 is 13 residues. This CDR3 reads CSVDEGGTDTQYF. For the CDR3, the DNA is TGCAGCGTTGACGAGGGCGGGACAGATACGCAGTATTTT.

The chain recombines TRBV18 with TRBJ2-7, with 8 nucleotides matching TRBD1. V shed 1 base, J shed 2 bases, and the junction held 4 bases outside the gene matches. The CDR3 is 15 residues long. From germline, CDR1 is KGHSH and CDR2 LQKENI. CDR3 sequence reads: CASSPQGQATYEQYF. CDR3 sequence (DNA): TGTGCCAGCTCACCACAGGGACAGGCGACCTACGAGCAGTACTTC.

The chain is built from TRBV4-1 and TRBJ2-7; TRBD1 matches 10 bases. Unmatched junction bases numbered 7, after V lost 4 bases and J lost 4 bases. The germline V gene has CDR1 MGHRA and CDR2 YSYEKL. The CDR3 extends over 15 amino acids. The chain's CDR3 is CASSLTGTGEYEQYF. As DNA, the CDR3 is TGCGCCAGCAGCCTTACCGGGACAGGGGAATACGAGCAGTACTTC.

This clone was recorded a few times. The chain is built from TRBV7-9 and TRBJ1-1; D remains ambiguous. V was trimmed by 2 bases and J by 5 bases, leaving 6 bases between them. Germline lookup yields CDR1 SEHNR and CDR2 FQNEAQ (reference sequence). CDR3 size: 12 residues. The DNA for the CDR3 is TGTGCCAGCAGCTTATCGGGGACTGAAGCTTTCTTT. It translates to CASSLSGTEAFF. The full variable domain, in which reference TRBV7-9 and TRBJ1-1 provide the parts outside the CDR3, is DTGVSQNPRHKITKRGQNVTFRCDPISEHNRLYWYRQTLGQGPEFLTYFQNEAQLEKSRLLSDRFSAERPKGSFSTLEIQRTEQGDSAMYLCASSLSGTEAFFGQGTRLTVV.

The rearrangement links TRBV6-1 to TRBJ1-3; no firm D call. Looked up from germline, CDR1 is MNHNS and CDR2 is SASEGT. The CDR3 covers 15 residues. V lost 2 bases and J 4 bases, leaving 12 bases between the germline ends. CDR3 amino acids: CASSELGFLGNTIYF. CDR3 sequence (DNA): TGTGCCAGCAGTGAACTCGGGTTTCTAGGAAACACCATATATTTT.